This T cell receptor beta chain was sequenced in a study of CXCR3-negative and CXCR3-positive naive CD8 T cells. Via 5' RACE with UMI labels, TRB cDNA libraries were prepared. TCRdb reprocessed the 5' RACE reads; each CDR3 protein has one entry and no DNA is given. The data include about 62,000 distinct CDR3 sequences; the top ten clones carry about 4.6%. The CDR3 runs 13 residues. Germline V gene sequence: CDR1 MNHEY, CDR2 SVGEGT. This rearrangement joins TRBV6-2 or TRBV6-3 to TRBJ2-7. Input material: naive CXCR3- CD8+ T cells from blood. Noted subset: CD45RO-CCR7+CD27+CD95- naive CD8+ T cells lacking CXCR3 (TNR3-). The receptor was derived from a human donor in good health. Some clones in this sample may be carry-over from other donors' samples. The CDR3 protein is CASSLEGFHEQYF.